This entry lists 12 T cell receptor beta chains sequenced from one sample in a study of control samples from healthy donors and cancer patients. Using immunoSEQ multiplex PCR, the repertoire was profiled, and TCRdb retains in-frame clones only, with some absent. The sample has about 150,000 clones, roughly 93% seen once. The sample taken for sequencing was blood. The origin of the receptors is a man aged 18 to 29 in good health.

The V call is TRBV7-6, the J call TRBJ2-2, with D possibly called TRBD1 or TRBD2 (5 bases each). The V gene lost 4 bases and the J gene lost 3 bases, with 18 bases spanning the gap. Per germline, CDR1 SGHVS and CDR2 FNYEAQ. There are 17 residues in the CDR3. In nucleotides, the CDR3 is TGTGCCAGCAGCTGGGACCCACGGGTCGGGGACACCGGGGAGCTGTTTTTT. This sequence encodes CASSWDPRVGDTGELFF.

The chain links TRBV15 to TRBJ1-1; 8 bases are a match to TRBD1. CDR3 size: 15 residues. J was trimmed by 6 bases and V by 1 base; bases with no gene match: 7. Germline V lookup: CDR1 LNHNV, CDR2 YYDKDF (reference sequence). The CDR3 sequence: CATSRVRQGLAEAFF. The CDR3 bases are TGTGCCACCAGCAGAGTCAGACAGGGGCTTGCTGAAGCTTTCTTT.

The rearrangement joins TRBV2 to TRBJ1-2; the D is unclear. CDR3 length: 14 amino acids. Germline values: CDR1 SNHLY, CDR2 FYNNEI. V gave up 2 bases and J gave up 3 bases, with 10 bases separating them. For the CDR3, the DNA is TGTGCCAGCAGTGAAAGTAACCTTTACTATGGCTACACCTTC. It is translated as CASSESNLYYGYTF.

The genes are TRBV13 and TRBJ2-5; possibly TRBD2 for D (6 bases). Per germline, CDR1 PRHDT and CDR2 FYEKMQ (reference sequence). The CDR3 length is 15 residues. Trimming left V 0 bases short and J 6 bases short, with 14 bases between. The CDR3 DNA follows: TGTGCCAGCAGCTTAGGTGGTACGGGGAGGCAGACCCAGTACTTC. It translates to CASSLGGTGRQTQYF.

The V gene is TRBV2, the J gene TRBJ1-3; 8 nucleotides line up with TRBD1. CDR1 and CDR2 from the germline V gene are SNHLY and FYNNEI. CDR3 length: 15 amino acids. V lost 8 bases and J lost 4; bases outside the gene matches: 10. The CDR3 coding sequence is TGTGCCAGCCTGGCGGGACAGGCTAGGGGAAACACCATATATTTT. Translated, it gives CASLAGQARGNTIYF.

The chain uses TRBV6-5 and TRBJ2-7; no firm D call. V gave up 7 bases and J gave up 4 bases, with 8 bases separating them. Germline lookup yields CDR1 MNHEY and CDR2 SVGAGI. The CDR3 totals 11 residues. CDR3 bases: TGTGCCAGCAAAAAGGGTTACGAGCAGTACTTC. It yields the protein CASKKGYEQYF.

The V gene is TRBV27, the J gene TRBJ2-5, with 13 bases matching TRBD2. The length of the CDR3 is 15 residues. The trim removed 8 bases at V and 4 bases at J, leaving 7 bases unmatched. In germline, CDR1 is MNHEY, CDR2 SMNVEV (reference sequence). The CDR3 DNA is TGTGCCAGCGGACCCGGGACTAGCGGGACAGAGACCCAGTACTTC. Its translation: CASGPGTSGTETQYF.

The chain employs TRBV6-5 and TRBJ2-1; TRBD2 agrees at 12 bases. Germline lookup yields CDR1 MNHEY and CDR2 SVGAGI. V was pared by 6 bases and J by 5 bases, with 2 bases of the junction left unmatched. CDR3 size: 14 residues. The CDR3 is CASRRLAGDNEQFF. CDR3 nucleotides: TGTGCCAGCAGGCGACTAGCGGGAGACAATGAGCAGTTCTTC.

The rearrangement links TRBV11-2 to TRBJ2-7, with D uncertain. Germline loops: CDR1 SGHAT, CDR2 FQNNGV. The V gene lost 5 bases and the J gene lost 1 base, with 12 bases spanning the gap. This CDR3 has 14 residues. CDR3 bases: TGTGCCAGCAGCAAGACGGTCGGGTCCTACGAGCAGTACTTC. The encoded protein is CASSKTVGSYEQYF. Combining the CDR3 with reference TRBV11-2 and TRBJ2-7 gives the whole variable domain EAGVAQSPRYKIIEKRQSVAFWCNPISGHATLYWYQQILGQGPKLLIQFQNNGVVDDSQLPKDRFSAERLKGVDSTLKIQPAKLEDSAVYLCASSKTVGSYEQYFGPGTRLTVT.

The rearrangement uses TRBV5-1 and TRBJ2-1, with unresolved D. This CDR3 is 15 amino acids long. Trimming removed 4 bases at V and 0 bases at J, with 11 bases between. Germline V gives CDR1 SGHRS, CDR2 YFSETQ. The CDR3 sequence is CASSRAKSSYNEQFF. The CDR3 region has the DNA TGCGCCAGCAGCAGGGCCAAGAGCTCCTACAATGAGCAGTTCTTC. The whole variable domain, remainder taken from reference TRBV5-1 and TRBJ2-1, is KAGVTQTPRYLIKTRGQQVTLSCSPISGHRSVSWYQQTPGQGLQFLFEYFSETQRNKGNFPGRFSGRQFSNSRSEMNVSTLELGDSALYLCASSRAKSSYNEQFFGPGTRLTVL.

The CDR3 bases are TGTGCCAGCAGTGAAGCGCCGGTCGGGGGAGCTTTCTTT. Amino acid sequence: CASSEAPVGGAFF. The V gene is TRBV2, the J gene TRBJ1-1; D may be TRBD1 (5 bases). V dropped 0 bases and J dropped 10 bases, with 12 bases sitting between them. The CDR3 has 13 residues. The germline V gene encodes CDR1 SNHLY and CDR2 FYNNEI. Together with reference TRBV2 and TRBJ1-1, the CDR3 gives the full variable domain: EPEVTQTPSHQVTQMGQEVILRCVPISNHLYFYWYRQILGQKVEFLVSFYNNEISEKSEIFDDQFSVERPDGSNFTLKIRSTKLEDSAMYFCASSEAPVGGAFFGQGTRLTVV.

The J gene is TRBJ1-1, the V gene TRBV28; D remains unclear. The V gene's germline CDR1 is MDHEN and CDR2 SYDVKM. The V end was cut by 1 base, the J end by 3 bases, with 12 bases between. The length of the CDR3 is 15 residues. The CDR3 loop is CASSLSPAADTEAFF. For the CDR3, the DNA is TGTGCCAGCAGTTTATCACCGGCGGCTGACACTGAAGCTTTCTTT.